These 6 T cell receptor beta chains were sequenced from one sample in a study of T cell responses to AZD1222 COVID-19 vaccine. Profiling relied on immunoSEQ multiplex PCR, and the TCRdb table lists in-frame clones only, not all of them. This table holds approximately 98,000 clones, just over 85% found once. The source material was peripheral blood, sampled on day 0 of AZD1222 vaccination. The receptor source for this set is an adult in good health.

The rearrangement links TRBV5-1 to TRBJ2-3; 9 bases are shared with TRBD2. The CDR3 sequence is 18 residues long. J lost 3 bases, V lost 3 bases, and 14 bases had no gene match. Germline assignment: CDR1 SGHRS and CDR2 YFSETQ. The CDR3 DNA follows: TGCGCCAGCAGCTCGGGGGCTAGCGGGGCCACCTGGACAGATACGCAGTATTTT. As protein: CASSSGASGATWTDTQYF.

V and J are TRBV29-1 and TRBJ2-7, with D perhaps matching TRBD1 or TRBD2 (5 bases each). Trimming cost V 6 bases and J 4 bases, with 16 bases left between them. The CDR3 has 13 amino acids. Per germline, CDR1 SQVTM and CDR2 ANQGSEA. The CDR3: CSVCDGARYEQYF. The CDR3 nucleotides read TGCAGCGTATGTGACGGGGCGAGGTACGAGCAGTACTTC.

The gene calls are TRBV20-1 and TRBJ2-1; 15 bases are a match to TRBD2. The CDR3 length is 17 residues. The V gene's germline CDR1 is DFQATT and CDR2 SNEGSKA (reference sequence). Trimming at V came to 3 bases and at J to 5 bases, leaving 8 bases not matched to a gene. The CDR3 nucleotides are TGCAGTGCTAGTCCCGGACTAGCGGGGGGGACGGACAATGAGCAGTTCTTC. Amino acid sequence: CSASPGLAGGTDNEQFF.

The chain has TRBV12-3 or TRBV12-4 and TRBJ2-1; D ambiguous. The CDR3 contains 13 residues. Trimming pared 3 bases from V and 1 base from J, leaving 4 bases between. The CDR3 here is CASSLGSYNEQFF. In DNA form, the CDR3 reads TGTGCCAGCAGTTTGGGTTCCTACAATGAGCAGTTCTTC.

The chain uses TRBV7-4 and TRBJ1-2; D is ambiguous. This CDR3 region has 16 residues. Looked up from germline, CDR1 is SGHVT and CDR2 is SQSDAQ. The V gene lost 4 bases and the J gene lost 1 base, with 16 bases spanning the gap. The CDR3 spells CASSSHTVSSNYGYTF. The DNA for the CDR3 is TGTGCCAGCAGCTCGCACACAGTATCCAGTAACTATGGCTACACCTTC. Full variable domain (rest looked up from reference TRBV7-4 and TRBJ1-2): GAGVSQSPRYKVAKRGRDVALRCDSISGHVTLYWYRQTLGQGSEVLTYSQSDAQRDKSGRPSGRFSAERPERSVSTLKIQRTEQGDSAVYLCASSSHTVSSNYGYTFGSGTRLTVV.

J is TRBJ2-7 and V is TRBV5-5; the match to TRBD2 covers 9 bases. V lost 4 bases, J lost 0 bases, and 5 bases stayed unmatched. The CDR3 consists of 15 residues. Germline V gene lookup returns CDR1 SGHKS and CDR2 YYEKEE (reference sequence). The CDR3 here is CASSPSGGISYEQYF. The DNA of the CDR3 is TGTGCCAGCAGCCCCAGCGGGGGGATCTCCTACGAGCAGTACTTC.